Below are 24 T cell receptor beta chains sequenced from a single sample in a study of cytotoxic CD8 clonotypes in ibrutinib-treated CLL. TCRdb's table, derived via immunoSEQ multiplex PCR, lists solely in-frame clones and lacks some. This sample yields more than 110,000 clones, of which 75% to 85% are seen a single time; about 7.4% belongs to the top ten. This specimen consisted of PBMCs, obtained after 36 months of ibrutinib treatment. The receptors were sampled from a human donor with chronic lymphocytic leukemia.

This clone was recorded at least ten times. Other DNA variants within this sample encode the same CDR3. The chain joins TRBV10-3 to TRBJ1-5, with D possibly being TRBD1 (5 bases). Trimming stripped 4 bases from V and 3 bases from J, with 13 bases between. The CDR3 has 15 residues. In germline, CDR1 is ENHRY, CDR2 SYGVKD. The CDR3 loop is CAISGTGRNNQPQHF. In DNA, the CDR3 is TGTGCCATCAGTGGGACGGGACGGAACAATCAGCCCCAGCATTTT.

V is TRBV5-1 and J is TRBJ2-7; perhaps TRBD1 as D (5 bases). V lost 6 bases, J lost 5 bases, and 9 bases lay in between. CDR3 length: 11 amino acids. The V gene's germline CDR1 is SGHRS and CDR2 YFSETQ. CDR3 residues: CASTAGNEQYF. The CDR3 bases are TGCGCCAGCACCGCAGGGAACGAGCAGTACTTC.

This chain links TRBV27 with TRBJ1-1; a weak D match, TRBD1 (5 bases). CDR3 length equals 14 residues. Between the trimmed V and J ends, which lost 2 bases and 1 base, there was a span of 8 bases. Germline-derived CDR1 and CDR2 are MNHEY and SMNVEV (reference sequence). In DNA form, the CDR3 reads TGTGCCAGCAGTTTAAGGGGATGGAACACTGAAGCTTTCTTT. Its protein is CASSLRGWNTEAFF.

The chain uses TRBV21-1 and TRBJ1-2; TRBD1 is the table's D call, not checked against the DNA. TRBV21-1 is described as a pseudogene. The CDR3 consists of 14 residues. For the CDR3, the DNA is TGTGCCAGCAGAAATAGGCAGGTTGACTATGGCTACACCTTC. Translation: CASRNRQVDYGYTF.

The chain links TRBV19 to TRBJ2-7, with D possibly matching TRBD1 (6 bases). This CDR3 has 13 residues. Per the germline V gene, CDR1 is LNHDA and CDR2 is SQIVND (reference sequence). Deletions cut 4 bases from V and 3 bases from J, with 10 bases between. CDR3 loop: CASSKYRDYEQYF. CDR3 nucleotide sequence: TGTGCCAGTAGTAAATACAGGGACTACGAGCAGTACTTC.

The CDR3 protein is CASSLHRGSPSYNEQFF. For the CDR3, the DNA is TGCGCCAGCAGCTTGCACAGGGGCTCACCGTCCTACAATGAGCAGTTCTTC. V usage is TRBV5-1 and J usage is TRBJ2-1, with 7 bases aligning to TRBD1. Germline assignment: CDR1 SGHRS and CDR2 YFSETQ. J lost 1 base, V lost 1 base, and 8 bases had no gene match. The CDR3 runs 17 residues.

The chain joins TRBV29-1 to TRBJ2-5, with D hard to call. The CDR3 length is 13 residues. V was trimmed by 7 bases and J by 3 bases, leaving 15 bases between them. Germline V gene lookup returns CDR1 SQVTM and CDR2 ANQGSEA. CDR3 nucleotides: TGCAGCGCGAAAAGGACGGCGAAAGAGACCCAGTACTTC. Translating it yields CSAKRTAKETQYF.

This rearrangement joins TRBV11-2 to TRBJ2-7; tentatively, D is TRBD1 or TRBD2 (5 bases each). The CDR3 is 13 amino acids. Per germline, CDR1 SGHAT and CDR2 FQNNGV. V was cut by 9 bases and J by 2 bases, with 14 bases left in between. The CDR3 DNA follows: TGTGCCAGTTCAGGGACCGTAACCTACGAGCAGTACTTC. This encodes CASSGTVTYEQYF. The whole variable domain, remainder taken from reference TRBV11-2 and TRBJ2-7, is EAGVAQSPRYKIIEKRQSVAFWCNPISGHATLYWYQQILGQGPKLLIQFQNNGVVDDSQLPKDRFSAERLKGVDSTLKIQPAKLEDSAVYLCASSGTVTYEQYFGPGTRLTVT.

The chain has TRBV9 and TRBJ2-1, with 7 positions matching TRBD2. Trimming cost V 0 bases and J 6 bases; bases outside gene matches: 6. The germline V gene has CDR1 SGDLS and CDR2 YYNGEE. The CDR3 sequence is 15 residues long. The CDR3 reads CASSVVGGRSNEQFF. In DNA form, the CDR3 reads TGTGCCAGCAGCGTAGTGGGCGGGAGAAGCAATGAGCAGTTCTTC.

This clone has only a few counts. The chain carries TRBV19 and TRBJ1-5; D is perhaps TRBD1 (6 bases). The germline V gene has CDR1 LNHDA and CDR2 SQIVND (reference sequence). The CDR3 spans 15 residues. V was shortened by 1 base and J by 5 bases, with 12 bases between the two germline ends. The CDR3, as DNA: TGTGCCAGTAGTATAGTAGGGGGTAACGATCAGCCCCAGCATTTT. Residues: CASSIVGGNDQPQHF.

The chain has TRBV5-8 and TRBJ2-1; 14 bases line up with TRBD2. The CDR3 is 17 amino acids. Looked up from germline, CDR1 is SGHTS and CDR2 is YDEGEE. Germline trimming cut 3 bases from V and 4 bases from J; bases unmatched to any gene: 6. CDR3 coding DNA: TGTGCCAGCAGCTCGGGACTAGCGGGGGCCCAATACAATGAGCAGTTCTTC. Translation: CASSSGLAGAQYNEQFF.

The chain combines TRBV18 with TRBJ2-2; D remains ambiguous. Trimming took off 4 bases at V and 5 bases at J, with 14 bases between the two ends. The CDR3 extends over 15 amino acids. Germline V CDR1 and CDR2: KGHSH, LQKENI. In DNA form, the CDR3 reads TGTGCCAGCTCACAGGTATCTCGGCAGACCGGGGAGCTGTTTTTT. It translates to CASSQVSRQTGELFF.

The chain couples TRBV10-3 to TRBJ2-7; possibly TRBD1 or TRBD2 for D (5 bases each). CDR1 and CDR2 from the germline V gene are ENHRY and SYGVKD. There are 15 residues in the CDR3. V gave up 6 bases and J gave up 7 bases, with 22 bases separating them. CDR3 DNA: TGTGCCATCAGCTCCATTGGGGGTCAAACTAGGGAGCAGTACTTC. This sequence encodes CAISSIGGQTREQYF.

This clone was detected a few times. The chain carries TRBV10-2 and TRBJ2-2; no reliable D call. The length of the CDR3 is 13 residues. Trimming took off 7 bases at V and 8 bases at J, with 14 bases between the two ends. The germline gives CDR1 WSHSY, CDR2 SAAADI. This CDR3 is CASMSGLRGELFF. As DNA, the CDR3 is TGCGCCAGCATGTCCGGGCTTCGGGGGGAGCTGTTTTTT.

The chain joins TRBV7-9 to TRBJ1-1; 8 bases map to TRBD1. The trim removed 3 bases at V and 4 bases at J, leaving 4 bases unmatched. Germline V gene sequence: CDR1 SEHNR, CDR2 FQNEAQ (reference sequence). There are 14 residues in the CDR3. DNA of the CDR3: TGTGCCAGCAGCTTTCGCGACAGGGGCACTGAAGCTTTCTTT. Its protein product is CASSFRDRGTEAFF.

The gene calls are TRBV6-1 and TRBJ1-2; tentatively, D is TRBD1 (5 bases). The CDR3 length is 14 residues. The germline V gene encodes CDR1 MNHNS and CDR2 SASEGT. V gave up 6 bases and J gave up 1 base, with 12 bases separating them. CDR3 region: CASRGLGLNYGYTF. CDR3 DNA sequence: TGTGCCAGCAGGGGACTGGGACTTAACTATGGCTACACCTTC.

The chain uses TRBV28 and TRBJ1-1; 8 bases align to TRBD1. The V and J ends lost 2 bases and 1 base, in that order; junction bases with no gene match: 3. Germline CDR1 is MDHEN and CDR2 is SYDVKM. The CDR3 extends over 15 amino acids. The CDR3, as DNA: TGTGCCAGCAGTTTAGTACAGGGGGGGAACACTGAAGCTTTCTTT. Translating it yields CASSLVQGGNTEAFF.

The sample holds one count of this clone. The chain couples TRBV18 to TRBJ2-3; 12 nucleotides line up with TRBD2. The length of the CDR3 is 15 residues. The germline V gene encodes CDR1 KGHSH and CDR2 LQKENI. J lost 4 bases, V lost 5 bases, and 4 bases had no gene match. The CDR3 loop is CASSELAGGPDTQYF. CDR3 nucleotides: TGTGCCAGCTCAGAACTAGCGGGAGGCCCAGATACGCAGTATTTT.

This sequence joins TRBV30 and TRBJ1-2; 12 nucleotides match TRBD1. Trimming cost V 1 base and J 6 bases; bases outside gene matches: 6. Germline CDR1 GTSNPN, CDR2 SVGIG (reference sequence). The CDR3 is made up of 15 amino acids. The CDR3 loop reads CAWSDLGQGANGYTF. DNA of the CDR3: TGTGCCTGGAGTGATCTGGGACAGGGGGCCAATGGCTACACCTTC.

The CDR3: CASSLDGSSGNTIYF. The CDR3, as DNA: TGTGCCAGCAGCTTAGACGGCAGCTCTGGAAACACCATATATTTT. The chain recombines TRBV7-3 with TRBJ1-3; D ambiguous. The CDR3 runs to 15 residues. The germline V and J ends were trimmed by 2 bases and 0 bases, with 8 bases remaining between them. Per the germline V gene, CDR1 is SGHTA and CDR2 is FQGTGA. Complete variable domain (other parts from reference TRBV7-3 and TRBJ1-3): GAGVSQTPSNKVTEKGKYVELRCDPISGHTALYWYRQSLGQGPEFLIYFQGTGAADDSGLPNDRFFAVRPEGSVSTLKIQRTERGDSAVYLCASSLDGSSGNTIYFGEGSWLTVV.

CDR3 loop: CASSPIAGYHEQFF. The CDR3 nucleotides are TGTGCCAGCTCACCAATAGCAGGGTACCATGAGCAGTTCTTC. This rearrangement joins TRBV18 to TRBJ2-1; D may be TRBD1 (5 bases). With 2 bases removed from V and 8 bases from J, the gap between germline ends came to 13 bases. CDR1 is KGHSH, CDR2 LQKENI, per germline. The CDR3 totals 14 residues.

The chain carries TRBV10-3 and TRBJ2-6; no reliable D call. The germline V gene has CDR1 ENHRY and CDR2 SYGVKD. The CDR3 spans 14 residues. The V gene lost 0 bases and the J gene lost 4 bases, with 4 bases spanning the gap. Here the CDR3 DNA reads TGTGCCATCAGTGAGTCCCCCGGGGCCAACGTCCTGACTTTC. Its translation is CAISESPGANVLTF.

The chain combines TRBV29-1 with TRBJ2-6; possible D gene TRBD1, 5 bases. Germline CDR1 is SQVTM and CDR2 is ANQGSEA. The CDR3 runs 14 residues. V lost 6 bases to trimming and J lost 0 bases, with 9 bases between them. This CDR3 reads CSVPDSSGANVLTF. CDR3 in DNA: TGCAGCGTGCCAGACAGCTCTGGGGCCAACGTCCTGACTTTC.

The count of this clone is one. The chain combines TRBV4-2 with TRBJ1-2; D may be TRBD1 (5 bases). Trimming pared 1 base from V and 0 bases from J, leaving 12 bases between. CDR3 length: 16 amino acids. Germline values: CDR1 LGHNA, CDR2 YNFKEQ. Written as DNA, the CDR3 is TGTGCCAGCAGCCAAGCGGGACGGGAATCTAACTATGGCTACACCTTC. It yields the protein CASSQAGRESNYGYTF.